These 25 T cell receptor beta chains were all obtained from the same sample, sequenced in a study of T cell repertoires in cytomegalovirus infection. In TCRdb, the reads were re-called with MiXCR into one record per CDR3 protein. The sample has some 220,000 distinct CDR3 sequences, around 6.4% seen once. Sequencing was carried out using PBMCs. The receptor set was obtained from a human donor in good health (CMV status not recorded). Some clones in this sample may be carry-over from other donors' samples.

This clonotype appeared many times. The chain carries TRBV7-6 and TRBJ1-1; the D gene is possibly TRBD1 (5 bases). Germline V gene data show CDR1 as SGHVS and CDR2 as FNYEAQ. V lost 3 bases to trimming and J lost 5 bases, with 16 bases between them. The CDR3 is made up of 15 amino acids. CDR3: CASSLAVGVETEAFF. Here the CDR3 DNA reads TGTGCCAGCAGCTTGGCGGTGGGGGTCGAAACTGAAGCTTTCTTT.

With regard to this clonotype: A much larger clone lies one base from this, so it may be a read error. V gene TRBV5-1 combines with J gene TRBJ2-5, with D perhaps TRBD1 (6 bases). Germline CDR1 reads SGHRS; CDR2 reads YFSETQ. CDR3 length: 14 residues. CDR3 coding DNA: TGCGCCAGCAGCGAAACAGGGTTAGGCGAGACCCAGAACTTC. Translation gives CASSETGLGETQNF.

This clonotype has ten or more counts. V usage is TRBV7-2 and J usage is TRBJ1-2, with D possibly matching TRBD1 (6 bases). CDR3 length equals 12 residues. The germline gives CDR1 SGHTA, CDR2 FQGNSA. V was shortened by 5 bases and J by 7 bases, with 11 bases between the two germline ends. The CDR3 here is CASSIPGVGYTF. The DNA of the CDR3 is TGTGCCAGCAGCATACCAGGGGTTGGCTACACCTTC.

This clonotype was found many times. The CDR3 reads CASSQTYNYEQYF. The CDR3 coding sequence is TGCGCCAGCAGCCAAACATACAACTACGAGCAGTACTTC. The chain joins TRBV4-1 to TRBJ2-7; D gene uncertain. The V gene lost 2 bases and the J gene lost 3 bases, with 8 bases spanning the gap. The CDR3 consists of 13 residues. Looked up from germline, CDR1 is MGHRA and CDR2 is YSYEKL.

This clonotype was seen at least ten times. The rearrangement joins TRBV18 to TRBJ1-1; 9 nucleotides line up with TRBD1. With V trimmed by 4 bases and J by 3 bases, 9 bases remained unmatched. Germline CDR1 KGHSH, CDR2 LQKENI. The CDR3 is made up of 16 amino acids. The CDR3 spells CASSLLPGDRDTEAFF. CDR3 DNA sequence: TGTGCCAGCTCACTTTTACCGGGGGACAGGGACACTGAAGCTTTCTTT.

V and J are TRBV7-2 and TRBJ2-7; 8 positions match TRBD2. This CDR3 is built from 15 residues. Per the germline V gene, CDR1 is SGHTA and CDR2 is FQGNSA. V lost 2 bases to trimming and J lost 9 bases; unmatched junction nucleotides: 12. CDR3 in amino acids: CASSLREGPNMGQYF. The CDR3 DNA sequence: TGTGCCAGCAGCTTACGGGAGGGTCCCAACATGGGGCAGTACTTC.

This clonotype has a count of ten or more. V usage is TRBV29-1 and J usage is TRBJ2-1; 8 positions match TRBD1. Trimming removed 5 bases from V and 6 bases from J; junction bases left unmatched: 6. Germline V gene sequence: CDR1 SQVTM, CDR2 ANQGSEA. The CDR3 loop spans 13 amino acids. The CDR3 sequence is CSVQTGVGNEQFF. Here the CDR3 DNA reads TGCAGCGTTCAGACAGGGGTAGGCAATGAGCAGTTCTTC.

This clonotype was recorded at least ten times. Here the CDR3 reads CASSYARGWYNEQFF. CDR3 DNA sequence: TGTGCCAGCAGTTACGCGCGGGGGTGGTACAATGAGCAGTTCTTC. The rearrangement uses TRBV6-2 or TRBV6-3 and TRBJ2-1; 7 bases line up with TRBD2. The CDR3 runs 15 residues. V gave up 2 bases and J gave up 4 bases; unmatched junction bases: 5. In germline, CDR1 is MNHEY, CDR2 SVGEGT.

This chain joins TRBV4-3 and TRBJ2-6; weak D call: TRBD2 (6 bases). Trimming left V 0 bases short and J 0 bases short, with 15 bases between. Germline V gives CDR1 LGHNA, CDR2 YSLEER. The CDR3 covers 19 residues. CDR3 in amino acids: CASSQDYGGSDSGANVLTF. Here the CDR3 DNA reads TGCGCCAGCAGCCAAGATTACGGGGGATCGGACTCTGGGGCCAACGTCCTGACTTTC.

This clonotype was counted many times. CDR3 in amino acids: CASKVGQNTNEQFF. For the CDR3, the DNA is TGTGCCAGCAAGGTCGGACAAAACACCAATGAGCAGTTCTTC. V is TRBV12-3 or TRBV12-4 and J is TRBJ2-1; a weak D match, TRBD1 (5 bases). The CDR3 runs 14 residues. Trimming stripped 7 bases from V and 6 bases from J, with 16 bases between.

This clonotype was detected many times. The chain's CDR3 is CASSQNSENYGYTF. DNA for the CDR3: TGTGCCAGCAGCCAGAACAGCGAAAACTATGGCTACACCTTC. The chain recombines TRBV7-2 with TRBJ1-2; D is uncertain. Trimming took 5 bases from V and 2 from J, leaving 12 bases between them. CDR1 and CDR2 (germline): SGHTA, FQGNSA. CDR3 length: 14 residues.

This clonotype was picked up a small number of times. V usage is TRBV14 and J usage is TRBJ1-1; D call uncertain. V shed 0 bases and J shed 1 base, with 9 bases lying between them. The germline V gene has CDR1 SGHDN and CDR2 FVKESK. CDR3 length: 15 residues. The CDR3 DNA follows: TGTGCCAGCAGCCAAGAAGGGCGGCCGAACACTGAAGCTTTCTTT. Its protein is CASSQEGRPNTEAFF. Using reference TRBV14 and TRBJ1-1 for the parts outside the CDR3, the full variable domain is EAGVTQFPSHSVIEKGQTVTLRCDPISGHDNLYWYRRVMGKEIKFLLHFVKESKQDESGMPNNRFLAERTGGTYSTLKVQPAELEDSGVYFCASSQEGRPNTEAFFGQGTRLTVV.

This clonotype has a count of ten or more. The rearrangement uses TRBV14 and TRBJ1-1; D is possibly TRBD1 (6 bases). The CDR3 loop spans 16 amino acids. The germline V gene encodes CDR1 SGHDN and CDR2 FVKESK. The V end lost 5 bases, the J end lost 4 bases, and 20 bases lay between the germline ends. CDR3 in DNA: TGTGCCAGCAGCGTACAACCTACAGGGTCGGGCACTGAAGCTTTCTTT. Translating gives CASSVQPTGSGTEAFF.

At least ten counts were recorded for this clonotype. This CDR3 reads CASRQSFTGNSYNEQFF. The CDR3 bases are TGTGCCAGCAGGCAATCCTTCACAGGGAACTCCTACAATGAGCAGTTCTTC. The rearrangement links TRBV6-2 or TRBV6-3 to TRBJ2-1, with a weak D call TRBD1 (6 bases). V lost 6 bases and J lost 0, with 18 bases in between. The germline V gene encodes CDR1 MNHEY and CDR2 SVGEGT. The CDR3 consists of 17 residues.

Many counts were recorded for this clonotype. The chain links TRBV28 to TRBJ1-6; perhaps TRBD1 as D (6 bases). Trimming stripped 5 bases from V and 7 bases from J, with 15 bases between. The CDR3 has 15 amino acids. CDR1 is MDHEN and CDR2 is SYDVKM in the germline V gene. In DNA, the CDR3 is TGTGCCAGCAGTGCTACAGGGTTCGGCAATTCACCCCTCCACTTT. Translation: CASSATGFGNSPLHF.

At least ten counts were recorded for this clonotype. The chain employs TRBV28 and TRBJ2-3, with 8 bases fitting TRBD1. Germline CDR1 is MDHEN and CDR2 is SYDVKM. The trim removed 2 bases at V and 2 bases at J, leaving 3 bases unmatched. The CDR3 runs to 15 residues. CDR3 sequence (DNA): TGTGCCAGCAGTTTAGACAGGGGAAACACAGATACGCAGTATTTT. Its translation is CASSLDRGNTDTQYF.

This clonotype was picked up many times. The chain links TRBV29-1 to TRBJ1-1; D is possibly TRBD1 (6 bases). The CDR3 covers 14 residues. V lost 4 bases, J lost 5 bases, and 17 bases lay in between. From germline, CDR1 is SQVTM and CDR2 ANQGSEA. CDR3 nucleotides: TGCAGCGTTGCGCTCAGACAGGCACTGACTGAAGCTTTCTTT. Translation gives CSVALRQALTEAFF.

This chain connects TRBV2 to TRBJ1-1; D gene unclear. CDR1 and CDR2 (germline): SNHLY, FYNNEI. V was pared by 6 bases and J by 0 bases, with 11 bases between. The CDR3 length is 14 residues. The CDR3 region is CASREQHMNTEAFF. CDR3 nucleotides: TGTGCCAGCAGGGAACAGCATATGAACACTGAAGCTTTCTTT.

This clonotype was seen repeatedly, ten times or more. This rearrangement joins TRBV6-6 to TRBJ1-4; D possibly corresponds to TRBD1 (6 bases). The V and J ends lost 6 bases and 6 bases respectively, with 14 bases between them. The V gene's germline CDR1 is MNHNY and CDR2 SVGAGI (reference sequence). CDR3 length equals 14 residues. Written as DNA, the CDR3 is TGTGCCAGCAGCTCGCCAGGGGAGGATGAAAAACTGTTTTTT. Translated: CASSSPGEDEKLFF.

This clonotype was seen ten or more times. This chain joins TRBV14 and TRBJ2-3; 7 bases are a match to TRBD1. CDR3 length equals 16 residues. Trimming cost V 4 bases and J 4 bases; bases outside gene matches: 11. Per germline, CDR1 SGHDN and CDR2 FVKESK. CDR3 coding DNA: TGTGCCAGCAGCCTAATGACAGGGTCGGTCGCAGATACGCAGTATTTT. Amino acid sequence: CASSLMTGSVADTQYF.

This clonotype was seen many times. The V gene is TRBV9, the J gene TRBJ2-1; 7 bases align to TRBD2. V was pared by 3 bases and J by 5 bases, with 11 bases of the junction left unmatched. The CDR3 is 16 amino acids. Germline values: CDR1 SGDLS, CDR2 YYNGEE. The CDR3 nucleotides read TGTGCCAGCAGCGGACCCCGGGGGGTCGGGGACAATGAGCAGTTCTTC. This gives the protein CASSGPRGVGDNEQFF.

This clonotype was seen repeatedly, ten times or more. The junction departs from germline at one end; a sequencing error may be responsible. The genes are TRBV7-2 and TRBJ2-2, with D tentatively TRBD2 (5 bases). CDR3 size: 13 residues. The V gene's germline CDR1 is SGHTA and CDR2 FQGNSA. CDR3: CASSLASEGELFF. In DNA form, the CDR3 reads TGTGCCAGCAGCCTAGCCTCGGAAGGGGAGCTGTTTTTT.

This clonotype was found many times. DNA of the CDR3: TGTGCCAGCTCACCAGTCAGCCAAGAGACCCAGTACTTC. Translation: CASSPVSQETQYF. The chain recombines TRBV18 with TRBJ2-5; D remains unclear. Germline values: CDR1 KGHSH, CDR2 LQKENI. The CDR3 runs 13 residues. Trimming cost V 2 bases and J 1 base, with 5 bases left between them.

This clonotype was counted only a few times. The chain employs TRBV20-1 and TRBJ1-1, with a weak D call TRBD1 (6 bases). The germline CDR1 and CDR2 sequences are DFQATT and SNEGSKA (reference sequence). CDR3 size: 15 residues. Between the trimmed V and J ends, which lost 6 bases and 2 bases, there was a span of 19 bases. The CDR3 loop is CSAPIGGLGNTEAFF. CDR3 DNA sequence: TGCAGTGCACCAATAGGGGGGCTGGGAAACACTGAAGCTTTCTTT.

The table lists this clonotype with a few counts. This sequence joins TRBV5-1 and TRBJ2-2; D not resolved. The CDR3 loop spans 14 amino acids. Germline V CDR1 and CDR2: SGHRS, YFSETQ. The V end lost 4 bases, the J end lost 6 bases, and 13 bases lay between the germline ends. In DNA, the CDR3 is TGCGCCAGCAGCCTAACATTTGGGGCCGGGGAGCTGTTTTTT. As protein: CASSLTFGAGELFF.